One sample yielded the 20 T cell receptor beta chains listed below, sequenced in a study of blood T cells in healthy people across ages. Through a sample-barcoded 5' primer and a J-beta primer mix, a second PCR was run for about 6 to 12 cycles. Each CDR3 protein is one row after TCRdb ran MiXCR on the 5' RACE reads. The table has over a million distinct CDR3 sequences, roughly 43% seen once. The sequencing input was blood. These receptor sequences come from a woman aged 18-29 years in good health.

The chain links TRBV18 to TRBJ1-4, with 7 nucleotides matching TRBD1. Germline V gene lookup returns CDR1 KGHSH and CDR2 LQKENI. The CDR3 loop spans 14 amino acids. V lost 6 bases, J lost 8 bases, and 9 bases stayed unmatched. This chain's CDR3 is CASSLQGDEEKLFF. The DNA for the CDR3 is TGTGCCAGCTCGCTCCAGGGGGATGAGGAAAAACTGTTTTTT.

The V gene is TRBV25-1, the J gene TRBJ2-5; 7 positions match TRBD1. This CDR3 has 16 residues. Losses at the gene ends were 3 bases for V and 5 bases for J; bases not matched to a gene: 12. CDR1 is MGHDK, CDR2 SYGVNS, per germline. CDR3 DNA: TGTGCCAGCAGTGATTCGGCCGACAGGGCCGGTGAGACCCAGTACTTC. It specifies CASSDSADRAGETQYF.

The chain employs TRBV9 and TRBJ2-2, with D hard to call. Looked up from germline, CDR1 is SGDLS and CDR2 is YYNGEE. The CDR3 consists of 14 residues. V lost 0 bases, J lost 1 base, and 4 bases lay in between. The DNA for the CDR3 is TGTGCCAGCAGCGTAGGAAAGAACACCGGGGAGCTGTTTTTT. Encoded protein: CASSVGKNTGELFF.

The rearrangement links TRBV2 to TRBJ2-7; 8 positions match TRBD2. Germline V gene lookup returns CDR1 SNHLY and CDR2 FYNNEI. The CDR3 has 14 residues. V dropped 10 bases and J dropped 1; count of bases not matched to a gene: 9. The CDR3 loop is CAISREGGSYEQYF. CDR3 DNA: TGTGCCATCTCCCGGGAGGGCGGATCCTACGAGCAGTACTTC.

This clonotype has ten or more counts. The gene calls are TRBV3-1 and TRBJ2-1, with D perhaps matching TRBD1 or TRBD2 (6 bases each). Between the trimmed V and J ends, which lost 3 bases and 4 bases, there was a span of 10 bases. This CDR3 region has 14 residues. Germline V gives CDR1 LGHDT, CDR2 YNNKEL (reference sequence). The DNA of the CDR3 is TGTGCCAGCAGCCAGGCGGGACATTACAATGAGCAGTTCTTC. Encoded protein: CASSQAGHYNEQFF.

The rearrangement uses TRBV6-2 or TRBV6-3 and TRBJ2-1; the D is unclear. Judging by the DNA end, TRBJ2-7 fits better; the J call may be wrong. In germline, CDR1 is MNHEY, CDR2 SVGEGT. The length of the CDR3 is 15 residues. The CDR3 loop is CASSYSGLGRNEQYF. As DNA, the CDR3 is TGTGCCAGCAGTTACTCGGGCTTAGGTAGAAATGAGCAGTACTTC.

The chain recombines TRBV4-3 with TRBJ1-6; D gene uncertain. V was shortened by 0 bases and J by 9 bases, with 12 bases between the two germline ends. CDR3 length equals 15 residues. From germline, CDR1 is LGHNA and CDR2 YSLEER. The CDR3 region has the DNA TGCGCCAGCAGCCAAGATGGGTTTCTGGGTTCACCCCTCCACTTT. Translating it yields CASSQDGFLGSPLHF.

The chain employs TRBV5-1 and TRBJ1-1, with D hard to call. Germline CDR1 is SGHRS and CDR2 is YFSETQ. The germline V and J ends were trimmed by 1 base and 4 bases, with 17 bases remaining between them. The CDR3 length is 16 residues. The CDR3 sequence: CASSLREVGRGTEAFF. For the CDR3, the DNA is TGCGCCAGCAGCTTGCGGGAGGTAGGGCGAGGCACTGAAGCTTTCTTT.

This chain links TRBV6-6 with TRBJ1-6; D is undetermined. CDR1 MNHNY and CDR2 SVGAGI come from the germline V gene (reference sequence). The CDR3 spans 14 residues. Trimming stripped 4 bases from V and 7 bases from J, with 11 bases between. CDR3 region: CASSLTGLNSPLHF. CDR3 sequence (DNA): TGTGCCAGCAGTTTGACGGGCTTAAATTCACCCCTCCACTTT.

This sequence joins TRBV7-2 and TRBJ2-4; D perhaps matches TRBD2 (6 bases). The J call may not be correct, given that the DNA end is closer to TRBJ2-7. The germline V gene encodes CDR1 SGHTA and CDR2 FQGNSA. The CDR3 totals 14 residues. CDR3 region: CASSSGGGGYEQYF. For the CDR3, the DNA is TGTGCCAGCAGCTCCGGGGGAGGTGGCTACGAGCAGTACTTC.

This rearrangement joins TRBV5-1 to TRBJ1-1, with TRBD1 identical over 10 bases. Per the germline V gene, CDR1 is SGHRS and CDR2 is YFSETQ. J was trimmed by 11 bases and V by 0 bases; bases with no gene match: 4. There are 13 residues in the CDR3. CDR3 loop: CASSLGDRGSAFF. CDR3 nucleotides: TGCGCCAGCAGCTTGGGGGACAGGGGATCGGCTTTCTTT.

This clonotype came up once. J is TRBJ2-7 and V is TRBV27; no clear D gene. The CDR3 has 17 residues. The germline V gene has CDR1 MNHEY and CDR2 SMNVEV (reference sequence). Trimming shortened V by 4 bases and J by 3 bases, and 22 bases separated the two germline ends. Here the CDR3 DNA reads TGTGCCAGCAGTTGGCCCCGCCGGGTCAGGATCAACTACGAGCAGTACTTC. It yields the protein CASSWPRRVRINYEQYF.

The chain links TRBV20-1 to TRBJ2-7, with 7 bases aligning to TRBD2. This CDR3 region has 14 residues. Germline V gene sequence: CDR1 DFQATT, CDR2 SNEGSKA (reference sequence). The J segment lost 4 bases and the V segment lost 4 bases, leaving 10 bases of the junction unmatched. CDR3 bases: TGCAGTGCTAAAGATGAGCGGGGATTATACGAGCAGTACTTC. Translation: CSAKDERGLYEQYF.

In this sample, this clonotype turned up once. This chain connects TRBV5-1 to TRBJ1-2; maybe TRBD1 (5 bases). The CDR3 covers 13 residues. V gave up 7 bases and J gave up 1 base, with 11 bases separating them. CDR1 SGHRS and CDR2 YFSETQ come from the germline V gene. The CDR3 DNA reads TGCGCCAGCCGTCAGACAGTTAACTATGGCTACACCTTC. It codes for CASRQTVNYGYTF.

The genes are TRBV20-1 and TRBJ2-3; 14 nucleotides agree with TRBD2. J gave up 4 bases and V 4 bases, and 4 bases lay outside the gene matches. The germline gives CDR1 DFQATT, CDR2 SNEGSKA (reference sequence). This CDR3 has 15 residues. The CDR3 loop is CSATGTSGSSDTQYF. CDR3 sequence (DNA): TGCAGTGCTACCGGGACTAGCGGGAGTTCAGATACGCAGTATTTT.

This clonotype turned up a few times. The chain couples TRBV6-5 to TRBJ2-1; 7 nucleotides align to TRBD2. Germline-derived CDR1 and CDR2 are MNHEY and SVGAGI. J gave up 4 bases and V 6 bases, and 12 bases lay outside the gene matches. The CDR3 runs to 16 residues. The CDR3: CASSYTLAALYNEQFF. For the CDR3, the DNA is TGTGCCAGCAGCTACACCCTAGCGGCCCTATACAATGAGCAGTTCTTC.

The CDR3 region is CASSWILGVVTDTQYF. The CDR3 nucleotides read TGTGCCAGCAGCTGGATCCTCGGGGTGGTGACAGATACGCAGTATTTT. J is TRBJ2-3 and V is TRBV5-5, with D possibly matching TRBD2 (5 bases). V was cut by 3 bases and J by 3 bases, with 17 bases left in between. In germline, CDR1 is SGHKS, CDR2 YYEKEE (reference sequence). This CDR3 region has 16 residues.

The table lists this clonotype with a few counts. The chain has TRBV27 and TRBJ2-1, with 9 bases aligning to TRBD2. Germline V gene lookup returns CDR1 MNHEY and CDR2 SMNVEV (reference sequence). The CDR3 totals 18 residues. Trimming cost V 4 bases and J 3 bases; bases outside gene matches: 13. CDR3 sequence: CASSSTQSGTSLYNEQFF. The CDR3 region has the DNA TGTGCCAGCAGTTCAACACAATCCGGGACTAGCCTCTACAATGAGCAGTTCTTC.

This chain connects TRBV27 to TRBJ2-3, with D unclear. Deletions cut 4 bases from V and 2 bases from J, with 13 bases between. Per the germline V gene, CDR1 is MNHEY and CDR2 is SMNVEV (reference sequence). CDR3 size: 15 residues. DNA for the CDR3: TGTGCCAGCAGTTGGTCTGGGAATCCCACAGATACGCAGTATTTT. Translated: CASSWSGNPTDTQYF.

The chain has TRBV7-2 and TRBJ2-2, with D perhaps matching TRBD1 or TRBD2 (5 bases each). Germline V CDR1 and CDR2: SGHTA, FQGNSA. V dropped 1 base and J dropped 4 bases, with 13 bases sitting between them. The CDR3 loop spans 16 amino acids. The CDR3 region is CASSLGGDRATGELFF. CDR3 DNA: TGTGCCAGCAGCTTAGGAGGGGACCGAGCCACCGGGGAGCTGTTTTTT.